These 5 T cell receptor beta chains came from one sample sequenced in a study of response to subunit inactivated influenza vaccine. TCRdb reanalysed the RT-PCR reads using MiXCR and keeps one entry per CDR3 protein. The data show about 700,000 distinct CDR3 sequences, less than 15% seen once. This sample comprised PBMCs from blood, obtained around 14 days before vaccination. The receptors here all came from a man aged 50-60 years who received an inactivated influenza vaccine.

J is TRBJ1-4 and V is TRBV12-3 or TRBV12-4, with D possibly matching TRBD1 (5 bases). Trimming took 7 bases from V and 8 from J, leaving 14 bases between them. The CDR3 extends over 13 amino acids. The CDR3 sequence is CASTLGAGEKLFF. DNA for the CDR3: TGTGCCAGCACCCTTGGGGCGGGGGAAAAACTGTTTTTT.

The genes are TRBV19 and TRBJ2-3; 11 positions agree with TRBD2. This CDR3 contains 16 residues. The germline V gene has CDR1 LNHDA and CDR2 SQIVND (reference sequence). J gave up 6 bases and V 4 bases, and 9 bases lay outside the gene matches. The DNA for the CDR3 is TGTGCCAGTAGTACCGGGACTAGCGGAGGGAGGGATACGCAGTATTTT. Translated, it gives CASSTGTSGGRDTQYF.

The chain uses TRBV18 and TRBJ1-1; a possible D gene is TRBD1 (5 bases). CDR1 is KGHSH and CDR2 is LQKENI in the germline V gene. V was cut by 6 bases and J by 5 bases, with 16 bases left in between. The CDR3 length is 14 residues. The CDR3 is CASSRGRGDTEAFF. The DNA of the CDR3 is TGTGCCAGCTCCCGGGGGAGAGGGGATACTGAAGCTTTCTTT.

This clonotype showed up just a few times. This chain joins TRBV4-1 and TRBJ2-4, with TRBD2 matching 10 bases. The CDR3 spans 19 residues. The V gene's germline CDR1 is MGHRA and CDR2 YSYEKL. V was clipped by 2 bases and J by 0 bases; unmatched bases: 10. CDR3 amino acids: CASSQQTGTSDIAKNIQYF. CDR3 DNA: TGCGCCAGCAGCCAACAAACCGGGACTAGCGATATAGCCAAAAACATTCAGTACTTC.

The sample holds a few counts of this clonotype. V gene TRBV12-3 or TRBV12-4 combines with J gene TRBJ1-1; possible D gene TRBD1, 5 bases. The CDR3 totals 14 residues. V lost 5 bases and J lost 0, with 10 bases in between. DNA of the CDR3: TGTGCCAGCAGTACAGACAGTTTGAACACTGAAGCTTTCTTT. Protein product: CASSTDSLNTEAFF.